The 28 T cell receptor beta chains given below trace back to one sample, sequenced in a study of OX40 agonist ivuxolimab in advanced cancers. Assay used: immunoSEQ multiplex PCR; TCRdb lists only in-frame clones, some missing. Here the sample spans under 70,000 clones, about four fifths being singletons. Sequences were derived from CD4+ or CD8+ T cells sorted from blood, sampled in a trial of the OX40 agonist ivuxolimab. The source of these receptors is an adult with an advanced solid tumor such as melanoma, head and neck, liver or kidney cancer.

The rearrangement joins TRBV28 to TRBJ1-1; D is unclear. The CDR3 spans 13 residues. V lost 3 bases and J 1 base, leaving 6 bases between the germline ends. The germline gives CDR1 MDHEN, CDR2 SYDVKM. The CDR3 coding sequence is TGTGCCAGCAGTTTCTCGGGGAACACTGAAGCTTTCTTT. This sequence encodes CASSFSGNTEAFF.

The chain uses TRBV5-1 and TRBJ1-4, with D tentatively TRBD1 (5 bases). V was pared by 4 bases and J by 5 bases, with 12 bases between. The CDR3 has 14 residues. The germline V gene encodes CDR1 SGHRS and CDR2 YFSETQ. The CDR3: CASSPVEGNEKLFF. The CDR3 bases are TGCGCCAGCAGCCCGGTTGAGGGGAATGAAAAACTGTTTTTT.

This clone was recorded a few times. The chain is built from TRBV13 and TRBJ1-4; D uncertain. V gave up 6 bases and J gave up 7 bases, with 18 bases separating them. This CDR3 is 15 amino acids long. Germline V CDR1 and CDR2: PRHDT, FYEKMQ (reference sequence). This CDR3 is CASSSGPGGVEKLFF. CDR3 bases: TGTGCCAGCAGTTCTGGGCCAGGTGGAGTTGAAAAACTGTTTTTT.

The gene calls are TRBV18 and TRBJ2-5; D call uncertain. CDR3 size: 14 residues. CDR1 is KGHSH and CDR2 is LQKENI in the germline V gene. The V end lost 0 bases, the J end lost 4 bases, and 9 bases lay between the germline ends. The chain's CDR3 is CASSPPHSRETQYF. The CDR3, as DNA: TGTGCCAGCTCACCACCGCACAGCCGAGAGACCCAGTACTTC.

The rearrangement uses TRBV27 and TRBJ2-1; no clear D gene. Germline CDR1 and CDR2: MNHEY and SMNVEV (reference sequence). The CDR3 has 16 amino acids. Trimming pared 1 base from V and 0 bases from J, leaving 10 bases between. Here the CDR3 reads CASSLFYRSSYNEQFF. The CDR3 DNA reads as TGTGCCAGCAGTTTATTTTACAGAAGCTCCTACAATGAGCAGTTCTTC.

The V gene is TRBV28, the J gene TRBJ2-2; tentatively, D is TRBD1 (5 bases). The V and J ends lost 6 bases and 4 bases respectively, with 18 bases between them. The CDR3 has 16 residues. The germline V gene has CDR1 MDHEN and CDR2 SYDVKM. The CDR3, as DNA: TGTGCCAGCAGGACAGTGGCAGGGCGATTCACCGGGGAGCTGTTTTTT. It specifies CASRTVAGRFTGELFF.

This clone has just one count. The chain uses TRBV28 and TRBJ2-5; TRBD2 is a possible D gene (6 bases). Germline CDR1 is MDHEN and CDR2 is SYDVKM. The CDR3 is made up of 14 amino acids. With 4 bases removed from V and 3 bases from J, the gap between germline ends came to 12 bases. This CDR3 is CASSSLGGEETQYF. CDR3 coding DNA: TGTGCCAGCAGTTCTCTCGGGGGAGAAGAGACCCAGTACTTC.

Remarks on this clone: The junction departs from the called germline gene at one end, perhaps through a read error. The chain is built from TRBV5-1 and TRBJ1-2, with unresolved D. Per the germline V gene, CDR1 is SGHRS and CDR2 is YFSETQ. The length of the CDR3 is 11 residues. The CDR3 spells CASSRTYGYTF. As DNA, the CDR3 is TGTGCCAGCAGCCGGACCTATGGCTACACCTTC.

This chain connects TRBV28 to TRBJ2-2; 7 nucleotides agree with TRBD1. The CDR3 covers 13 residues. Germline V gives CDR1 MDHEN, CDR2 SYDVKM. The V gene end was trimmed by 6 bases and the J gene end by 6 bases; junction bases not matched to a gene: 4. CDR3 in amino acids: CASRPGQAGELFF. The CDR3 bases are TGTGCCAGCAGACCTGGACAGGCCGGGGAGCTGTTTTTT.

This clone was picked up one time. This sequence joins TRBV5-1 and TRBJ2-1, with D hard to call. Per the germline V gene, CDR1 is SGHRS and CDR2 is YFSETQ. The germline V and J ends were trimmed by 4 bases and 0 bases, with 11 bases remaining between them. This CDR3 has 15 residues. The CDR3 bases are TGCGCCAGCAGCCTCGGAGATTTCTCCTACAATGAGCAGTTCTTC. Amino acids: CASSLGDFSYNEQFF.

The genes are TRBV11-2 and TRBJ2-5; D call uncertain. This CDR3 is built from 13 residues. Germline CDR1 and CDR2: SGHAT and FQNNGV. Trimming cost V 3 bases and J 1 base, with 6 bases left between them. The CDR3 loop reads CASSFLAQETQYF. CDR3 DNA: TGTGCCAGCAGCTTCTTGGCCCAAGAGACCCAGTACTTC.

The V gene is TRBV18, the J gene TRBJ2-7; either TRBD1 or TRBD2 may fit D (5 bases each). Germline CDR1 and CDR2: KGHSH and LQKENI. The CDR3 has 16 amino acids. V was clipped by 3 bases and J by 3 bases, with 18 bases between them. For the CDR3, the DNA is TGTGCCAGCTCACCGAGGGAACCGGGACGGTTCTACGAGCAGTACTTC. It is translated as CASSPREPGRFYEQYF.

The chain uses TRBV19 and TRBJ1-5, with D possibly matching TRBD1 (5 bases). The V and J ends lost 4 bases and 6 bases respectively, with 7 bases between them. CDR1 and CDR2 from the germline V gene are LNHDA and SQIVND (reference sequence). The length of the CDR3 is 12 residues. The CDR3 DNA reads as TGTGCCAGTAGTAAAACAGGTCAGCCCCAGCATTTT. As protein: CASSKTGQPQHF. The complete variable domain, with remaining parts taken from reference TRBV19 and TRBJ1-5, reads DGGITQSPKYLFRKEGQNVTLSCEQNLNHDAMYWYRQDPGQGLRLIYYSQIVNDFQKGDIAEGYSVSREKKESFPLTVTSAQKNPTAFYLCASSKTGQPQHFGDGTRLSIL.

This sequence joins TRBV7-3 and TRBJ2-5; TRBD1 matches 10 bases. Germline-derived CDR1 and CDR2 are SGHTA and FQGTGA. This CDR3 comprises 13 residues. V dropped 5 bases and J dropped 5; count of bases not matched to a gene: 2. The CDR3 is CASSRGQGETQYF. CDR3 bases: TGTGCCAGCAGCCGGGGACAGGGGGAGACCCAGTACTTC.

The chain carries TRBV15 and TRBJ2-1; 10 bases map to TRBD2. J lost 5 bases, V lost 2 bases, and 3 bases had no gene match. CDR1 is LNHNV, CDR2 YYDKDF, per germline (reference sequence). The CDR3 length is 15 residues. The CDR3 sequence is CATSRLAGAHNEQFF. The CDR3 DNA sequence: TGTGCCACCAGCAGACTAGCGGGGGCACACAATGAGCAGTTCTTC.

The genes are TRBV6-6 and TRBJ1-1; no clear D. Germline V gene data show CDR1 as MNHNY and CDR2 as SVGAGI (reference sequence). The CDR3 totals 15 residues. V was shortened by 7 bases and J by 1 base, with 16 bases between the two germline ends. The CDR3 DNA reads TGTGCCAGCATGGCCTGGCAAAATGCGAACACTGAAGCTTTCTTT. Amino acid sequence: CASMAWQNANTEAFF.

This clone was picked up a small number of times. This chain connects TRBV29-1 to TRBJ1-1; tentative D call: TRBD1 (5 bases). The CDR3 totals 13 residues. V lost 3 bases and J lost 3, with 11 bases in between. CDR1 is SQVTM and CDR2 is ANQGSEA in the germline V gene. The CDR3 reads CSVEGGEYTEAFF. In nucleotides, the CDR3 is TGCAGCGTTGAGGGGGGGGAGTACACTGAAGCTTTCTTT. The full variable domain, rest sourced from reference TRBV29-1 and TRBJ1-1, is SAVISQKPSRDICQRGTSLTIQCQVDSQVTMMFWYRQQPGQSLTLIATANQGSEATYESGFVIDKFPISRPNLTFSTLTVSNMSPEDSSIYLCSVEGGEYTEAFFGQGTRLTVV.

This rearrangement joins TRBV9 to TRBJ1-6; unclear D gene. V was shortened by 5 bases and J by 0 bases, with 18 bases between the two germline ends. The CDR3 has 18 amino acids. Germline V lookup: CDR1 SGDLS, CDR2 YYNGEE. CDR3 nucleotides: TGTGCCAGCAGTGAAGACGGATCACAAAGCTCCTATAATTCACCCCTCCACTTT. Protein product: CASSEDGSQSSYNSPLHF. The variable domain in full, with the rest retrieved from reference TRBV9 and TRBJ1-6, is DSGVTQTPKHLITATGQRVTLRCSPRSGDLSVYWYQQSLDQGLQFLIQYYNGEERAKGNILERFSAQQFPDLHSELNLSSLELGDSALYFCASSEDGSQSSYNSPLHFGNGTRLTVT.

The chain carries TRBV5-5 and TRBJ1-4, with a weak D call TRBD1 (6 bases). The ends were cut back, 4 bases at V and 10 bases at J, with 17 bases in the middle. The CDR3 sequence is 14 residues long. Per the germline V gene, CDR1 is SGHKS and CDR2 is YYEKEE (reference sequence). Here the CDR3 DNA reads TGTGCCAGCAGCCTAAGGGACAAAGAGGGAAAACTGTTTTTT. It codes for CASSLRDKEGKLFF.

The J gene is TRBJ2-1, the V gene TRBV7-2; 8 nucleotides agree with TRBD2. This CDR3 is 14 amino acids long. CDR1 is SGHTA and CDR2 is FQGNSA in the germline V gene. Trimming took 7 bases from V and 9 from J; bases not matched to a gene: 11. The DNA for the CDR3 is TGTGCCAGCACCCAAGCGGGGGTCGTCGGTGAGCAGTTCTTC. Its translation is CASTQAGVVGEQFF.

CDR3 residues: CASSQDTGARTEKLFF. The CDR3 DNA is TGCGCCAGCAGCCAAGATACGGGGGCGCGAACCGAAAAACTGTTTTTT. The chain links TRBV4-1 to TRBJ1-4, with a possible D match to TRBD1 (6 bases). The CDR3 covers 16 residues. Trimming left V 0 bases short and J 8 bases short, with 16 bases between. Germline CDR1 reads MGHRA; CDR2 reads YSYEKL.

CDR3 region: CASSPDGYGYTF. The CDR3 DNA reads as TGTGCCAGCAGCCCGGACGGTTATGGCTACACCTTC. The chain combines TRBV7-2 with TRBJ1-2; unclear D gene. CDR3 length equals 12 residues. V gave up 5 bases and J gave up 5 bases, with 9 bases separating them. Germline V lookup: CDR1 SGHTA, CDR2 FQGNSA. The full variable domain, with the rest looked up from reference TRBV7-2 and TRBJ1-2, is GAGVSQSPSNKVTEKGKDVELRCDPISGHTALYWYRQSLGQGLEFLIYFQGNSAPDKSGLPSDRFSAERTGGSVSTLTIQRTQQEDSAVYLCASSPDGYGYTFGSGTRLTVV.

The genes are TRBV4-3 and TRBJ1-4, with D tentatively TRBD1 (5 bases). From germline, CDR1 is LGHNA and CDR2 YSLEER. The V and J ends lost 4 bases and 3 bases respectively, with 12 bases between them. CDR3 length: 15 amino acids. CDR3 region: CASSPSGTANEKLFF. For the CDR3, the DNA is TGCGCCAGCAGCCCCTCCGGGACTGCTAATGAAAAACTGTTTTTT.

The chain employs TRBV5-4 and TRBJ2-7; D is possibly TRBD1 (5 bases). From germline, CDR1 is SGHNT and CDR2 YYREEE (reference sequence). V was shortened by 0 bases and J by 0 bases, with 10 bases between the two germline ends. The CDR3 spans 15 residues. CDR3 in amino acids: CASSLVRQGSYEQYF. CDR3 coding DNA: TGTGCCAGCAGCTTGGTGAGGCAGGGCTCCTACGAGCAGTACTTC.

This chain links TRBV28 with TRBJ1-2; 8 bases are a match to TRBD1. The length of the CDR3 is 13 residues. Looked up from germline, CDR1 is MDHEN and CDR2 is SYDVKM. Trimming cost V 6 bases and J 4 bases; bases outside gene matches: 4. CDR3 sequence reads: CASSRTGIYGYTF. The CDR3 DNA is TGTGCCAGCAGCCGGACAGGGATCTATGGCTACACCTTC.

The rearrangement links TRBV7-3 to TRBJ2-3; 7 nucleotides align to TRBD2. V lost 2 bases, J lost 6 bases, and 5 bases stayed unmatched. Germline V gives CDR1 SGHTA, CDR2 FQGTGA. This CDR3 has 14 residues. CDR3 in amino acids: CASSLGGGLDTQYF. CDR3 coding DNA: TGTGCCAGCAGCTTAGGGGGGGGACTGGATACGCAGTATTTT.

The chain has TRBV7-3 and TRBJ2-5; D call uncertain. Trimming pared 5 bases from V and 5 bases from J, leaving 12 bases between. This CDR3 is built from 13 residues. CDR1 and CDR2 (germline): SGHTA, FQGTGA. CDR3 in DNA: TGTGCCAGCAGCCTGGGTGTGGGTGAGACCCAGTACTTC. This codes for CASSLGVGETQYF.

This clone occurred once. The rearrangement uses TRBV7-2 and TRBJ2-7; 9 bases align to TRBD1. With V trimmed by 5 bases and J by 4 bases, 6 bases remained unmatched. This CDR3 comprises 14 residues. CDR1 SGHTA and CDR2 FQGNSA come from the germline V gene. The DNA of the CDR3 is TGTGCCAGCAGCCAACGGACAGGGGCTTACGAGCAGTACTTC. Its protein product is CASSQRTGAYEQYF.